In its sample, the clone carrying this TCR beta chain was seen once. Its specificity is not known. This entry belongs to a study of regulatory T cells in long-lasting Graves disease. In building TCR beta libraries, iRepertoire HTBI primers were used together with Arm-PCR of CDR3 regions. TCRdb redid the calling of the multiplex PCR reads with MiXCR, one entry per CDR3 protein. This table holds about 540,000 distinct CDR3 sequences, roughly 14% found once. Study-wide results and caveats: When disease was persistent, TRBV28, TRBJ1-2 and TRBJ2-5 were the favored segments.

Time point in this sample: newly diagnosed GD, antithyroid drugs for less than 3 months. RNA extracted from PBMCs served as the sequencing template. With V trimmed by 2 bases and J by 2 bases, 6 bases remained unmatched. Germline-derived CDR1 and CDR2 are SGHNT and YYREEE (reference sequence). The CDR3 runs 16 residues. The same data also contributed to another study, on T cells in Graves' hyperthyroidism and ophthalmopathy.

The source was peripheral blood mononuclear cells (PBMCs), collected at new diagnosis, from a patient treated with antithyroid drugs. This receptor was obtained from a man aged 30-40 years with Graves disease. The V gene is TRBV5-4, the J gene TRBJ2-1, with 8 bases matching TRBD2. CDR3 nucleotides: TGTGCCAGCAGCTTACCACCGGGACTAGCCTACAATGAGCAGTTCTTC. Its translation: CASSLPPGLAYNEQFF.